The rows below give T cell receptor beta chains drawn from one sample of a study of T cells in localized non-small cell lung cancer. Measured with immunoSEQ multiplex PCR; TCRdb has only the in-frame clones, and not every one. Altogether 18,000 or so clones are present, about four fifths being singletons, with the ten largest covering roughly 27%. Sample: peripheral blood, taken before any cancer treatment. The receptors originated from a female donor aged 60 or older with stage I lung adenocarcinoma. The CDR3 runs from the conserved cysteine through the conserved F or W. The D gene is left open where the match is weak. Rows give clone size only sometimes, using once, few, many, or a class for an expanded clone.

j_gene	v_gene	abundance	d_gene	CDR3aa	CDR3nt
TRBJ1-1	TRBV7-9	NA	NA	CASSPIRGTITEAFF	TGTGCCAGCAGCCCAATTCGCGGGACTATAACTGAAGCTTTCTTT
TRBJ1-6	TRBV10-3	NA	NA	CAISEDTDSPLHF	TGTGCCATCAGTGAAGACACCGATTCACCCCTCCACTTT
TRBJ1-2	TRBV19	NA	TRBD1	CASRLTGSGYGYTF	TGTGCCAGTAGGTTGACAGGGTCAGGCTATGGCTACACCTTC
TRBJ2-7	TRBV4-1	NA	NA	CASTNQVLRGEQYF	TGCGCCAGCACCAACCAAGTTCTGAGGGGCGAGCAGTACTTC
TRBJ2-4	TRBV5-1	NA	TRBD2	CASSLEAGGPGNIQYF	TGCGCCAGCAGCTTAGAAGCGGGGGGGCCCGGAAACATTCAGTACTTC
TRBJ1-3	TRBV6-5	NA	TRBD1	CASSRQGFSGNTIYF	TGTGCCAGCAGCCGACAGGGCTTCTCTGGAAACACCATATATTTT
TRBJ2-5	TRBV5-6	NA	TRBD1	CASSLTGTEETQYF	TGTGCCAGCAGCCTTACCGGGACAGAAGAGACCCAGTACTTC
TRBJ1-2	TRBV9	NA	TRBD1	CASSVGAGGQSYGYTF	TGTGCCAGCAGCGTAGGGGCAGGGGGCCAGTCCTATGGCTACACCTTC
TRBJ1-4	TRBV19	NA	NA	CASSDGGQYEKLFF	TGTGCCAGTTCTGATGGGGGGCAGTATGAAAAACTGTTTTTT
TRBJ1-6	TRBV6-5	NA	TRBD1	CASRNTGGNSPLHF	TGTGCCAGCAGAAATACAGGGGGGAATTCACCCCTCCACTTT
TRBJ1-5	TRBV11-2	once	NA	CASSFGRNQPQHF	TGTGCCAGCAGCTTCGGAAGAAATCAGCCCCAGCATTTT
TRBJ1-2	TRBV25-1	NA	NA	CASISGGQDYGYTF	TGTGCCAGCATATCGGGCGGGCAGGACTATGGCTACACCTTC
TRBJ2-7	TRBV29-1	NA	TRBD2	CSVGGGEGSSYEQYF	TGCAGCGTTGGGGGAGGGGAGGGAAGCTCCTACGAGCAGTACTTC
TRBJ1-6	TRBV6-5	once	NA	CAGSPYRHSSPLHF	TGTGCCGGGTCCCCGTATAGACATTCTTCACCCCTCCACTTT
TRBJ2-6	TRBV5-1	NA	NA	CASSSRRTFPSGANVLTF	TGCGCCAGCAGCTCGCGAAGGACTTTCCCCTCTGGGGCCAACGTCCTGACTTTC
TRBJ2-7	TRBV30	NA	TRBD1	CAWSRQGAYEQYF	TGTGCCTGGAGTCGGCAGGGGGCTTACGAGCAGTACTTC
TRBJ2-5	TRBV30	NA	TRBD1	CAWSAWGQHQETQYF	TGTGCCTGGAGTGCCTGGGGACAGCACCAAGAGACCCAGTACTTC
TRBJ2-7	TRBV5-4	NA	NA	CASSLDGGRFYEQYF	TGTGCCAGCAGCTTGGACGGGGGGCGCTTCTACGAGCAGTACTTC
TRBJ2-2	TRBV2	NA	TRBD1	CASSGDRGSTGELFF	TGTGCCAGCAGTGGGGACAGGGGTAGCACCGGGGAGCTGTTTTTT
TRBJ1-1	TRBV11-2	NA	NA	CASSLRENTEAFF	TGTGCCAGCAGCTTGCGAGAGAACACTGAAGCTTTCTTT
TRBJ1-1	TRBV5-1	NA	NA	CASSRGGGQGEAFF	TGCGCCAGCAGCCGCGGGGGCGGGCAGGGTGAAGCTTTCTTT
TRBJ1-5	TRBV6-6	NA	NA	CASSRQEGQPQHF	TGTGCCAGCAGTCGACAGGAAGGTCAGCCCCAGCATTTT
TRBJ2-7	TRBV10-2	NA	NA	CATYTRSDSYEQYF	TGCGCCACCTATACCAGGTCTGACTCCTACGAGCAGTACTTC
TRBJ1-2	TRBV6-1	NA	NA	CASSEGAARDGGYTF	TGTGCCAGCAGTGAAGGGGCCGCCCGCGATGGTGGCTACACCTTC
TRBJ1-2	TRBV19	NA	NA	CASNAGGVLGADGYTF	TGTGCCAGTAACGCGGGGGGGGTCTTAGGGGCGGATGGCTACACCTTC
TRBJ2-4	TRBV7-9	NA	TRBD1	CASSLGRDRPKNIQYF	TGTGCCAGCAGCTTAGGCCGGGACAGGCCAAAAAACATTCAGTACTTC
TRBJ2-1	TRBV5-5	few	TRBD1	CASSLRDRGPNEQFF	TGTGCCAGCAGTTTGAGGGACAGGGGGCCCAATGAGCAGTTCTTC
TRBJ1-1	TRBV6-5	NA	NA	CASSSTWTLDTEAFF	TGTGCCAGCAGTTCGACCTGGACCCTGGACACTGAAGCTTTCTTT
TRBJ2-7	TRBV6-1	NA	NA	CASSFRVNPYEQYF	TGTGCCAGCAGCTTCAGGGTAAACCCCTACGAGCAGTACTTC
TRBJ2-7	TRBV29-1	once	NA	CSVDPTGSSYEQYF	TGCAGCGTTGACCCAACAGGGAGCTCCTACGAGCAGTACTTC
TRBJ2-3	TRBV11-2	NA	TRBD2	CASSPPAGRSDTQYF	TGTGCCAGCAGCCCCCCAGCGGGGAGATCAGATACGCAGTATTTT
TRBJ1-1	TRBV14	few	TRBD1	CAAGGELRGQGANKVYTEAFF	TGTGCCGCAGGTGGTGAGTTGCGGGGACAGGGGGCAAATAAGGTGTACACTGAAGCTTTCTTT
TRBJ1-2	TRBV6-1	NA	NA	CASSDRADGYTF	TGTGCCAGCAGTGACAGGGCAGATGGCTACACCTTC